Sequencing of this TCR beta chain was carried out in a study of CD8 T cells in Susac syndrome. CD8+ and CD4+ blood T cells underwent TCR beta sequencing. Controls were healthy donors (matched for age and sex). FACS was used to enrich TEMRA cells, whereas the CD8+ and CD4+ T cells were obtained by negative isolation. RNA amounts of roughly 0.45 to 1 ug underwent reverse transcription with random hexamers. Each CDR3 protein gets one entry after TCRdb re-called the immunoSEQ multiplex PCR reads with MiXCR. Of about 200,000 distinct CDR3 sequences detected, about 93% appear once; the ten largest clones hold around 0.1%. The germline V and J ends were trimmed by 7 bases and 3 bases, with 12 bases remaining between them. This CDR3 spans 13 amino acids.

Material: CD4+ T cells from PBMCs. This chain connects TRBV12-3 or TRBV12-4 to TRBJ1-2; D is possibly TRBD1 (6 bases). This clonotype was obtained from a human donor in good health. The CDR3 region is CASTLQGHYGYTF. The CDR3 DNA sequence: TGTGCCAGCACCCTGCAGGGGCACTATGGCTACACCTTC.